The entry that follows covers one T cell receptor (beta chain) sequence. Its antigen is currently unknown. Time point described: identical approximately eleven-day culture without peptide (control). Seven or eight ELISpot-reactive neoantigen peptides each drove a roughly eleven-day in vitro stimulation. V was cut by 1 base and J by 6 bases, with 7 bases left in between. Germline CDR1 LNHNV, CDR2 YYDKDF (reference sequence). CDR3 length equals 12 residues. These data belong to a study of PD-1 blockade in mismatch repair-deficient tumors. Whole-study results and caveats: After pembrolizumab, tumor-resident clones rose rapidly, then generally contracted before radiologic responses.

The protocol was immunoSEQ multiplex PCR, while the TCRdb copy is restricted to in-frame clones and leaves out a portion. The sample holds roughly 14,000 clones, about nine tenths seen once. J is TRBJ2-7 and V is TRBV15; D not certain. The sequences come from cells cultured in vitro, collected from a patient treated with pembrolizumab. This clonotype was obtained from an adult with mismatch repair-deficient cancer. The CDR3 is CATSRGASEQYF. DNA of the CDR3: TGTGCCACCAGCAGAGGGGCAAGCGAGCAGTACTTC. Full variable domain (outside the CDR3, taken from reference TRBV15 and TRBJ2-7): DAMVIQNPRYQVTQFGKPVTLSCSQTLNHNVMYWYQQKSSQAPKLLFHYYDKDFNNEADTPDNFQSRRPNTSFCFLDIRSPGLGDTAMYLCATSRGASEQYFGPGTRLTVT.